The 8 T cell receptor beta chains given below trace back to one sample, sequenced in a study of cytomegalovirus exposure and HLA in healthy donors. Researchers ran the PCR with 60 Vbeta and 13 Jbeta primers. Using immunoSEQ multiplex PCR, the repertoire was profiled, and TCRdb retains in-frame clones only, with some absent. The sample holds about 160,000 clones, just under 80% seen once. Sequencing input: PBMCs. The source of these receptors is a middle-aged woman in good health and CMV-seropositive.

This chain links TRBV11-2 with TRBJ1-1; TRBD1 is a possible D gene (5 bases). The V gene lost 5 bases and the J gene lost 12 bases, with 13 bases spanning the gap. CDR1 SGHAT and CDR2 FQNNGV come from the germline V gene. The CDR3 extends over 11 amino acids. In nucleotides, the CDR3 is TGTGCCAGCAGCGCGGGGACGGGGACTTTCTTT. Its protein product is CASSAGTGTFF.

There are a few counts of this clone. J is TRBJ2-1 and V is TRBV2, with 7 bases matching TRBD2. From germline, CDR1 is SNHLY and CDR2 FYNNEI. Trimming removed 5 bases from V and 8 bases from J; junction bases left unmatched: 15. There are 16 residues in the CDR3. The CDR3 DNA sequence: TGTGCCAGCAGTTTCCACCCGGGTTTGGGGGGGGATGAGCAGTTCTTC. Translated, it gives CASSFHPGLGGDEQFF.

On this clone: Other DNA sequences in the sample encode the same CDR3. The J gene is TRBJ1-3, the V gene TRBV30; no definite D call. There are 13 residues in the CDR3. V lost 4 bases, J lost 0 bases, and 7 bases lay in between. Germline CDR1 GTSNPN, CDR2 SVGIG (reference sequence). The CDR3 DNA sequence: TGTGCCTGGACGGTCGACTCTGGAAACACCATATATTTT. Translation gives CAWTVDSGNTIYF.

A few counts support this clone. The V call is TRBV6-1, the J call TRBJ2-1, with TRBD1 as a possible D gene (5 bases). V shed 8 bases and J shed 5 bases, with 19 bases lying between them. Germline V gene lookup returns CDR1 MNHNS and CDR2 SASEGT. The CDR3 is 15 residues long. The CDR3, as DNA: TGTGCCAGCGCGATGCAGGGTGGGGAAAACAATGAGCAGTTCTTC. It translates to CASAMQGGENNEQFF.

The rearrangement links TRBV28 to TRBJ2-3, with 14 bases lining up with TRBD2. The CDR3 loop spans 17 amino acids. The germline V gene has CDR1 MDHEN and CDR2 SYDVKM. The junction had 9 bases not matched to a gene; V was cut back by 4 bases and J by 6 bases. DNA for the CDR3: TGTGCCAGCAGTTCCCAAAGACTAGCGGGGGGGCCGGATACGCAGTATTTT. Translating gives CASSSQRLAGGPDTQYF.

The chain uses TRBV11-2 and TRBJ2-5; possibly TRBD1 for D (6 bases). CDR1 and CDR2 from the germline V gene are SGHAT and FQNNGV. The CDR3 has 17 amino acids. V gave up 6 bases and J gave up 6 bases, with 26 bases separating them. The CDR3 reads CASSPISGARQSQTQYF. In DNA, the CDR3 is TGTGCCAGCAGTCCAATCTCAGGGGCCCGACAAAGTCAGACCCAGTACTTC.

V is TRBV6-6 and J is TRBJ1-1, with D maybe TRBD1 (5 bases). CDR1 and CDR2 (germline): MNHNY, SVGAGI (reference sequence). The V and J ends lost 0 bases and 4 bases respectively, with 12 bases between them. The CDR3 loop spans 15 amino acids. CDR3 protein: CASSYSGGEGTEAFF. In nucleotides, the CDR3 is TGTGCCAGCAGTTACTCAGGAGGGGAGGGCACTGAAGCTTTCTTT.

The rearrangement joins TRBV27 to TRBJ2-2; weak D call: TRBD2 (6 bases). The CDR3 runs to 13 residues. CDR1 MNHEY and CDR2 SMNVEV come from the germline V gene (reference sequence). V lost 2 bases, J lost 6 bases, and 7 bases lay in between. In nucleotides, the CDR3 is TGTGCCAGCAGTTTAAGGGAGGCCGGGGAGCTGTTTTTT. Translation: CASSLREAGELFF.